This TCR beta chain emerged from a study of T cell changes during pregnancy in multiple sclerosis. V lost 5 bases to trimming and J lost 5 bases; unmatched junction nucleotides: 5. CDR1 is MNHEY and CDR2 is SMNVEV in the germline V gene (reference sequence). This CDR3 has 14 amino acids. Clones were sequenced by immunoSEQ multiplex PCR, and TCRdb holds only the in-frame ones, with some missing. In the table there are under 40,000 clones, roughly 90% of which are singletons. Sample: CD8+ T cells from peripheral blood mononuclear cells, taken after pregnancy. V and J are TRBV27 and TRBJ2-7, with 11 bases lining up with TRBD2. The source of this sequence is a female donor with multiple sclerosis, enrolled in a pregnancy study. The DNA of the CDR3 is TGTGCCAGCAGTAAACTAGCGGGGGCGAACGAGCAGTACTTC. Protein product: CASSKLAGANEQYF.